This TCR beta chain was recovered during a study of CD8 T cells in ankylosing spondylitis. Scientists made TCR beta libraries using quantitative 5'-RACE with molecular barcodes. TCRdb reprocessed the 5' RACE reads with MiXCR, giving one entry per CDR3 protein. This table has about 420,000 distinct CDR3 sequences, around 22% appearing once. This clonotype turned up a few times. Its cognate antigen is unknown. Deletions cut 2 bases from V and 4 bases from J, with 24 bases between. Per the germline V gene, CDR1 is SGHVS and CDR2 is FNYEAQ. The CDR3 runs to 20 residues. Study-wide findings and caveats: Ankylosing spondylitis blood appeared to be characterized by a TCR beta motif of about eight highly homologous variants.

The chain couples TRBV7-6 to TRBJ1-6; TRBD1 is a possible D gene (5 bases). This receptor was obtained from a male donor with ankylosing spondylitis. The specimen was blood, either unsorted or a sorted T cell fraction (not recorded which). The CDR3 DNA is TGTGCCAGCAGCTTATTCAGCGGGCAGGGAAGTGGGGCTTATAATTCACCCCTCCACTTT. Encoded protein: CASSLFSGQGSGAYNSPLHF. Combining the CDR3 with reference TRBV7-6 and TRBJ1-6 gives the whole variable domain GAGVSQSPRYKVTKRGQDVALRCDPISGHVSLYWYRQALGQGPEFLTYFNYEAQQDKSGLPNDRFSAERPEGSISTLTIQRTEQRDSAMYRCASSLFSGQGSGAYNSPLHFGNGTRLTVT.